This T cell receptor (beta chain) originates from a study of blood T cell repertoires in COVID-19 (dated by TCRdb to 2020 to 2021). Regarding the complete study: Collaborator samples came from the United States, Italy and Spain and covered acute and convalescent phases of COVID-19. The prospective study material was composed of cDNA or gDNA derived from T cells, B-cell-depleted T cells, or PBMCs. The dataset comprised deeply sampled blood TCRbeta repertoires from subjects exposed to, actively infected with, or recovered from COVID-19. The samples were drawn from the first 160 participants of the ongoing ImmuneRACE study and from 950 to 1,500 subjects provided by 6 global collaborators. The sample metadata nearly always contained a de-identified subject ID, COVID-19 status, age in years and sex. Where available, HLA class I and class II types were obtained from metadata supplied by the sample provider rather than from assay-based typing. The repertoires were released in a freely available public database intended as a resource for research on the immune response to SARS-CoV-2.

The research as a whole found: Clinical and demographic metadata were provided uncurated, with the amount varying by source and participant.

In regard to this clone: No antigen is known for it. The input lacks base qualities; no much larger clone sits a single base away.

V sheds 7 bases and J sheds 0 bases, leaving 16 bases between their ends. CDR1 and CDR2 were assigned from the germline V gene as SGHRS and YFSETQ. Measured from the cysteine to the phenylalanine, the CDR3 is 15 residues long. Just the 45-base CDR3 DNA is kept, in frame starting at base 1. The immunoSEQ Assay, a bias-controlled multiplex PCR, was used to amplify TCRbeta CDR3 regions from genomic DNA. From the authors' description of their analysis: Within the assay, amplification of reference gene primers was used to estimate how many nucleated cells each sample contained. Sequence reads were collapsed and filtered to measure the absolute abundance of every unique TCRbeta CDR3 rearrangement. For each sample, productive Simpson clonality was calculated as the square root of Simpson's diversity index over productive rearrangements. As stored in TCRdb, this immuneACCESS dataset retains in-frame rearrangements with V and J assigned. A fraction of the clones does not appear; measured against another copy, unresolved V genes explain less than half of the discrepancy, and the remainder lacks a known reason. V and J calls and clone size are as listed in that table; D and trimming were resolved from the DNA. This sample has 200,000 to 250,000 clones in its table, and 84% of those were observed once. 7.5% to 8% of the sample comes from the top ten.

Whole blood was collected in K2EDTA tubes by collaborating institutions according to the institutions' own protocols. Collaborator samples were shipped for TCRbeta analysis as frozen whole blood, isolated PBMCs, or DNA extracted from either sample type. The sample consisted of peripheral blood. The source of this sequence is a woman between 50 and 59 years old with active or convalescent COVID-19. Recombination connected TRBV5-1 to TRBJ1-1; the D gene lacks a confident call. The CDR3 here reads CASRAPGNMNTEAFF. The base sequence is TGCGCCAGCCGGGCCCCCGGGAACATGAACACTGAAGCTTTCTTT.